This T cell receptor beta chain was observed in a study of post-analysis software for immune sequencing data. About this clonotype itself: Its antigen remains unidentified. One end of the junction does not line up with germline, which may come from a read error.

This CDR3 has 15 amino acids. Germline loops: CDR1 ENHRY, CDR2 SYGVKD. Notes on the study in general: Higher frequency in patients than in controls was seen for about five TRBV segments, with TRBV5-6, TRBV5-1 and TRBV20-1 among them.

Unique-molecular-identifier-tagged TCR beta cDNA libraries were used. TCRdb reprocessed the PCR reads with MiXCR, giving one entry per CDR3 protein. The sample gives 650,000 to 900,000 distinct CDR3 sequences, more than 45% of which show up once; roughly 4.9% is in the top ten. Sequencing was carried out using blood. This chain joins TRBV10-3 and TRBJ2-4, with D possibly being TRBD1 or TRBD2 (6 bases each). The TCR sequence derives from a girl aged 5 to 17 with multiple sclerosis. This chain's CDR3 is CAISESRGIGDIRYF. In DNA form, the CDR3 reads TGTGCCATCAGTGAAAGTCGCGGGATTGGGGACATTCGGTACTTC.